These T cell receptor beta chains were read from a single sample in a study of blood T cell repertoires in COVID-19. Profiling relied on immunoSEQ multiplex PCR, and the TCRdb table lists in-frame clones only, not all of them. The table includes fewer than 200,000 clones, approximately 85% detected once. Sequences were obtained from peripheral blood. The receptors were sampled from a man between 60 and 75 years old who had recovered from COVID-19. CDR3s include the opening cysteine and the closing phenylalanine or tryptophan. Fields, in order: J gene, CDR3 length, clone size, D gene, V gene, CDR3 DNA, CDR3 protein. The D gene is left open where the match is weak. Part of the rows lack a size; the others show once, few, many or a class for expanded clones.

>TRBJ1-2|15|-|TRBD1|TRBV5-4
TGTGCCAGCAGCTCTGGGACAGGGCTTTTCTATGGCTACACCTTC
CASSSGTGLFYGYTF
>TRBJ1-6|14|-|-|TRBV6-5
TGTGCCAGCAGTTACTTCGACGGAGAATCACCCCTCCACTTT
CASSYFDGESPLHF
>TRBJ1-4|14|-|TRBD1|TRBV28
TGTGCCAGCAGTCAGCCGGTACAGGGGCAAAAACTGTTTTTT
CASSQPVQGQKLFF
>TRBJ2-5|15|-|-|TRBV18
TGTGCCAGCTCACCACCGGATTATAGCCGGGAGACCCAGTACTTC
CASSPPDYSRETQYF
>TRBJ1-2|14|-|TRBD1|TRBV24-1
TGTGCCACCAGTGATTGGGGGACAGATTATGGCTACACCTTC
CATSDWGTDYGYTF
>TRBJ2-5|15|few|TRBD2|TRBV6-4
TGTGCCAGCAGTGAAGGGGCTAGCGGGGAAGAGACCCAGTACTTC
CASSEGASGEETQYF
>TRBJ2-7|13|-|TRBD1|TRBV7-2
TGTGCCAGCAGCTTAGACAGGGGTTACGAGCAGTACTTC
CASSLDRGYEQYF
>TRBJ2-3|15|-|-|TRBV6-5
TGTGCCAGCAGTCACCCGGGGGACCCCACAGATACGCAGTATTTT
CASSHPGDPTDTQYF
>TRBJ1-1|15|-|-|TRBV5-1
TGCGCCAGCAGCTTGGAGGGAGGAGGGAACACTGAAGCTTTCTTT
CASSLEGGGNTEAFF
>TRBJ2-7|13|-|TRBD2|TRBV29-1
TGCAGCGTAAAAACTAGCGGGGTCTACGAGCAGTACTTC
CSVKTSGVYEQYF
>TRBJ1-1|15|-|TRBD1|TRBV6-6
TGTGCCAGCATCAACCCGACAGGGATTAACACTGAAGCTTTCTTT
CASINPTGINTEAFF
>TRBJ1-2|13|-|-|TRBV27
TGTGCCAGCAGTTTAGTAACAGGGCATGGCTACACCTTC
CASSLVTGHGYTF
>TRBJ2-1|13|-|TRBD2|TRBV19
TGTGCCAGTAGTAGCGGGGGGCGGAATGAGCAGTTCTTC
CASSSGGRNEQFF
>TRBJ1-2|14|-|TRBD1|TRBV9
TGTGCCAGCAGCGTAGCTGGACAGGGAAGAGGCTACACCTTC
CASSVAGQGRGYTF
>TRBJ2-3|16|-|TRBD2|TRBV7-2
TGTGCCAGCAGCCCGGGACTAGCGGGGCGATTAGATACGCAGTATTTT
CASSPGLAGRLDTQYF
>TRBJ2-1|17|-|-|TRBV9
TGTGCCAGCAGCCTCAGCGGCCGACTGAGCTCCTACAATGAGCAGTTCTTC
CASSLSGRLSSYNEQFF
>TRBJ2-1|15|-|TRBD2|TRBV7-2
TGTGCCAGCAGCTTACAGTCGCTTAGCGGGGCCGAGGGGTTCTTC
CASSLQSLSGAEGFF
>TRBJ1-1|14|-|-|TRBV5-4
TGTGCCAGCAGCTTTTTGGCAGGGAACACTGAAGCTTTCTTT
CASSFLAGNTEAFF
>TRBJ2-7|14|-|TRBD2|TRBV2
TGTGCCTCCTCCCGGGGGGGGCCTCCCTACGAGCAGTACTTC
CASSRGGPPYEQYF
>TRBJ1-2|13|-|-|TRBV2
TGTGCCAGTCAAGCCCAGGGGTACGATGGCTACACCTTC
CASQAQGYDGYTF
>TRBJ1-6|18|few|TRBD1|TRBV3-1/TRBV3-2
TGTGCCAGCAGGCCAGGGACAGGGCAAATTTCCTATAATTCACCCCTCCACTTT
CASRPGTGQISYNSPLHF
>TRBJ2-1|15|-|TRBD2|TRBV7-3
TGTGCCAGCAGCCGGCGACTAGCCGGGGGGAATGAGCAGTTCTTC
CASSRRLAGGNEQFF
>TRBJ1-4|14|once|-|TRBV19
TGTGCCAGTAGTTCGAGGGCCCCGGTCGAAAAACTGTTTTTT
CASSSRAPVEKLFF
>TRBJ2-3|16|-|-|TRBV5-1
TGCGCCAGCAGCTTGGGCCTAAGGACTATCGCAGATACGCAGTATTTT
CASSLGLRTIADTQYF
>TRBJ1-2|12|once|TRBD1|TRBV6-5
TGTGCCACCCACAGGGGGGAGTTCGGCTACACCTTC
CATHRGEFGYTF